This record covers a single TCR beta chain. Trimming took 5 bases from V and 1 from J, leaving 12 bases between them. This CDR3 is 15 amino acids long. Germline V gives CDR1 MNHEY, CDR2 SMNVEV (reference sequence). The sample is drawn from a study of cytomegalovirus exposure and HLA in healthy donors. PCR involved 60 Vbeta and 13 Jbeta primers. Repertoires were generated with immunoSEQ multiplex PCR, while TCRdb's copy carries only in-frame clones and drops some. The table lists 150,000 to 200,000 clones, 70% to 75% of them singletons. Sequencing input: PBMCs. This receptor was obtained from a man between 18 and 29 years old in good health and CMV-seropositive. V is TRBV27 and J is TRBJ1-5; perhaps TRBD1 as D (6 bases). CDR3 loop: CASSRGGGSNQPQHF. The CDR3 bases are TGTGCCAGCAGTCGAGGGGGTGGAAGCAATCAGCCCCAGCATTTT.